The 7 T cell receptor beta chains reported below all come from one sample, sequenced in a study of a mutant IDH1 vaccine in newly diagnosed glioma. Time point of the sample: week 23, last vaccination. Vaccination comprised doses that each held 300 ug of mutant IDH1 20-mer peptide, plus topical imiquimod. Produced via immunoSEQ multiplex PCR; TCRdb's table is partial and in-frame only. The sample carries tens of thousands of clones, 87% recorded once. For these TCRs, the target antigens are not known. The specimen comprised PBMCs, sampled from a glioma patient whose treatment included an IDH1 peptide vaccine. The receptors shown here come from a man in his forties or fifties with glioma.

The chain uses TRBV19 and TRBJ2-6; 9 positions match TRBD1. Germline assignment: CDR1 LNHDA and CDR2 SQIVND (reference sequence). This CDR3 comprises 20 residues. Losses at the gene ends were 5 bases for V and 1 base for J; bases not matched to a gene: 15. The CDR3 nucleotides read TGTGCCAGTAGTCGGGGACAGGGTCCCTTTTATAGGTCTGGGGCCAACGTCCTGACTTTC. Translation: CASSRGQGPFYRSGANVLTF.

V usage is TRBV28 and J usage is TRBJ2-7; no clear D. The CDR3 is made up of 14 amino acids. The germline V and J ends were trimmed by 6 bases and 3 bases, with 15 bases remaining between them. Germline values: CDR1 MDHEN, CDR2 SYDVKM. The DNA for the CDR3 is TGTGCCAGCAGCCCCGATCGCCTGGACTACGAGCAGTACTTC. Its protein product is CASSPDRLDYEQYF.

This chain joins TRBV6-5 and TRBJ2-7, with D tentatively TRBD2 (6 bases). The CDR3 length is 15 residues. Germline V lookup: CDR1 MNHEY, CDR2 SVGAGI. V gave up 5 bases and J gave up 2 bases, with 16 bases separating them. The CDR3 region has the DNA TGTGCCAGCAGTGCCTCTAAGTGGGGGGCCTACGAGCAGTACTTC. As protein: CASSASKWGAYEQYF.

The chain combines TRBV2 with TRBJ2-7, with 14 bases aligning to TRBD2. The length of the CDR3 is 14 residues. The V gene end was trimmed by 7 bases and the J gene end by 6 bases; junction bases not matched to a gene: 5. Germline-derived CDR1 and CDR2 are SNHLY and FYNNEI. CDR3 protein: CASTLGLAGAEQYF. CDR3 nucleotides: TGTGCCAGCACCTTGGGACTAGCGGGAGCCGAGCAGTACTTC.

V usage is TRBV20-1 and J usage is TRBJ1-2; D is unclear. V lost 1 base and J lost 4, with 4 bases in between. CDR1 is DFQATT and CDR2 is SNEGSKA in the germline V gene (reference sequence). This CDR3 is 11 amino acids long. The CDR3 loop reads CSARGGYGYTF. The CDR3, as DNA: TGCAGTGCTAGAGGGGGCTATGGCTACACCTTC.

J is TRBJ2-5 and V is TRBV7-9; D possibly corresponds to TRBD1 (5 bases). Germline lookup yields CDR1 SEHNR and CDR2 FQNEAQ (reference sequence). V was shortened by 5 bases and J by 5 bases, with 12 bases between the two germline ends. CDR3 length equals 13 residues. The chain's CDR3 is CASSDLGVETQYF. The CDR3 DNA follows: TGTGCCAGCAGCGATCTAGGGGTGGAGACCCAGTACTTC.

V and J are TRBV21-1 and TRBJ2-7; TRBD2 reflects the table's D call only, with no check against the DNA. TRBV21-1 is a pseudogene locus. This CDR3 has 19 residues. DNA for the CDR3: TGTGCCAGCAGCAAAGGGAAAATTGATTCGGCGGAACCCTCCTACGAGCAGTACTTC. This gives the protein CASSKGKIDSAEPSYEQYF.